The source of this T cell receptor beta chain is a study of T cell clonality in common variable immunodeficiency. This CDR3 is built from 15 residues. After removal of 3 bases from V and 3 bases from J, the junction contained 7 bases not matched to a gene. CDR1 and CDR2 (germline): MDHEN, SYDVKM. The protocol was immunoSEQ multiplex PCR, while the TCRdb copy is restricted to in-frame clones and leaves out a portion. The sample contains around 34,000 clones, none of them singletons. This clone was detected many times. Sequencing ends 3 residues short of the CDR3 end; the germline J gene provides the rest.

The rearrangement uses TRBV28 and TRBJ1-1; 7 bases match TRBD1. The source material was peripheral blood mononuclear cells. This receptor was obtained from a person between 18 and 75 years old in good health. The CDR3 bases that were read are TGTGCCAGCAGTTTTAGGGGACAGTTGGACACTGAA. The encoded protein is CASSFRGQLDTE. The CDR3 in its entirety is CASSFRGQLDTEAFF.